This TCR beta chain was obtained from a study of beta chain features in type 1 diabetes (dated by TCRdb to between 2018 and 2020). For the wider study: Mean age, gender distribution, total cell number and subset yield were not different between patients and healthy donors. A total of 107,917,701 sorted cells were examined across all samples, and RNA yield correlated strongly with the number of cells per subset. The study compared the TCRB repertoires of sorted circulating CD4+ T cell subsets in recently diagnosed type 1 diabetes patients with those in matched healthy donors. Whereas all 30 or so donors provided naive and central memory subsets, regulatory and stem cell-like memory subsets were isolated from just 8 patients and roughly eight healthy donors.

Looking up the germline V gene (reference sequence) yields CDR1 SEHNR and CDR2 FQNEAQ. V is pared back by 2 bases and J by 6 bases, with 7 bases lying between the germline termini. From its cysteine to its phenylalanine, the CDR3 spans 12 amino acids. Of the read, only the CDR3 DNA is kept; its 36 bases are in frame from base 1. Points on this clone: No antigen is known for it. No much larger clone exists at a distance of one base, and base qualities are not known.

Each donor gave one peripheral blood draw, approximately 110 mL on average, collected into heparinised tubes. A BD FACSAria II and a panel including CD45RO, CCR7, CD25, CD127, CD95 and CD27 were used to sort naive, central memory, regulatory and stem cell-like memory CD4+ T cells. Every sorted population had a purity above 98%. PBMCs were isolated immediately by Lymphoprep density gradient centrifugation and stained directly without culture. Samples were stained and sorted in pairs, with one healthy donor and one patient per experiment, so that batch effects were minimized. What the study reported, not specific to this receptor: In all four CD4+ subsets, TCRB CDR3 length was moderately but significantly shorter in type 1 diabetes patients. Because cDNA was sequenced instead of genomic DNA, highly expressing activated cells could be over-represented, though the groups showed no difference in activation or CD3 levels. Naive, central memory and regulatory TCRB repertoires appeared to be more similar among patients than among healthy donors. PCR may preferentially amplify shorter templates, but because patient and control samples were amplified and corrected together, any resulting skew would affect both groups equally. Patients with type 1 diabetes made fewer insertions and deleted more nucleotides at VDJ recombination sites, implying thymic rearrangement abnormalities. HLA sub-analyses involved small numbers of individuals, so any influence of HLA type on TCRB rearrangement remained unresolved.

All of the isolated RNA was reverse transcribed with the High Capacity cDNA Reverse Transcription Kit, so expressed TCRB transcripts were sequenced. Deep immunoSEQ sequencing was performed on naive, central memory and regulatory T cell samples, with an average of around 3.4 million total reads per sample. Sorted cells were lysed in RLT buffer, and RNA was extracted using DNase-treated RNeasy Micro or Mini kits according to cell number. Each cell subset was processed on its own to prevent cross-contamination, while patient and healthy donor samples were processed together. TCRB sequences were amplified from cDNA with the immunoSEQ multiplex PCR, producing 87-bp fragments spanning the CDR3 region. Sequencing of the amplicons was done on the Illumina HiSeq platform. As for how the authors treated the data: PCR bias was computationally corrected using synthetic template baselines, reads within Hamming distance 2 were collapsed, and singletons that could not be merged were discarded. By aligning reads against IMGT, V, D and J genes, CDR3 length, and insertions or deletions at six rearrangement sites were assigned. Within each subset, clonotype counts were normalized to sorted cell number, and only after that were true diversity and Gini coefficients computed with the tcR R package. The overlap coefficient, calculated on TCRB nucleotide sequences, was used to quantify repertoire sharing. As a proxy for the pre-selection repertoire, out-of-frame TCRB sequences from naive cells were analyzed. TCRdb obtained this table from immuneACCESS and retained in-frame rearrangements with V and J assigned. These tables miss some clones; where compared with another copy, unresolved V genes account for less than half of the shortfall, and the remainder is unexplained. Clone size and the V and J calls come from that table; the DNA yielded D and trimming. This sample holds 550,000 to 850,000 clones; around 15% were observed only once. The ten largest clones represent approximately 0.022% of the sample.

The rearranged segments are TRBV7-9 and TRBJ2-5, with no confident D gene call. The sequence came from a man younger than 30 with type 1 diabetes. The sample taken for sequencing was naive CD4+ T cells from blood. The cell subset or site label, as the study defines it: true naive CD4+ T cells. The DNA reads as follows: TGTGCCAGCAGCTTACTGGAGAAGACCCAGTACTTC. Its protein is CASSLLEKTQYF.